This paragraph covers one TCR beta chain sequence. Its antigen is still unknown. The V gene's germline CDR1 is SEHNR and CDR2 FQNEAQ (reference sequence). The CDR3 totals 17 residues. Trimming removed 5 bases from V and 6 bases from J, with 23 bases in between. This record comes from a study of shared clonotypes between healthy human individuals. Measured with immunoSEQ multiplex PCR; TCRdb has only the in-frame clones, and not every one. The table shows some 690,000 clones, with about 92% occurring only once. Study-wide results and caveats: Clonotypes not shared had lower generation probabilities than those common to all four donors.

The TCR originated in a man aged 18 to 29 in good health. Some clones in this sample may be carry-over from other donors' samples. Input material: memory CD8+ T cells from PBMCs. Subset reported: CD45RO+ cells pooled with CCR7-negative TemRA cells. The chain combines TRBV7-9 with TRBJ2-1, with D perhaps TRBD1 (6 bases). CDR3 bases: TGTGCCAGCAGCGAAATACCACAGGGAGTCCCAATCAATGAGCAGTTCTTC. It codes for CASSEIPQGVPINEQFF.